This is a list of T cell receptor beta chains from one sample in a study of cytomegalovirus exposure and HLA in healthy donors. This table comes from immunoSEQ multiplex PCR, and its TCRdb copy is limited to in-frame clones, with some not included. In the table there are around 130,000 clones, roughly 70% of which are singletons. The sequencing sample was made of PBMCs. The receptors come from a man aged 40-55 years in good health and CMV-seropositive. The CDR3 runs from the conserved cysteine through the conserved F or W. D genes are given only for firm matches. Size is stated for part of the rows, as once, few or many counts, or as a class when the clone is expanded.

clone size: NA
D gene: TRBD1
J gene: TRBJ1-2
V gene: TRBV5-1
CDR3 protein: CASSLTGGLDYGYTF
CDR3 DNA: TGCGCCAGCAGCTTAACAGGGGGTTTAGACTATGGCTACACCTTC

clone size: few
D gene: NA
J gene: TRBJ1-2
V gene: TRBV4-1
CDR3 protein: CASSQEDGGYGYTF
CDR3 DNA: TGCGCCAGCAGCCAAGAGGATGGAGGCTATGGCTACACCTTC

clone size: NA
D gene: NA
J gene: TRBJ1-1
V gene: TRBV19
CDR3 protein: CASSDRHTGLNTEAFF
CDR3 DNA: TGTGCCAGTAGTGACCGTCATACAGGTTTGAACACTGAAGCTTTCTTT

clone size: NA
D gene: TRBD2
J gene: TRBJ2-3
V gene: TRBV6-6
CDR3 protein: CATAMGGRDDTQYF
CDR3 DNA: TGTGCCACCGCTATGGGCGGGAGGGACGATACGCAGTATTTT

clone size: NA
D gene: NA
J gene: TRBJ2-3
V gene: TRBV5-1
CDR3 protein: CASSLERGNTDTQYF
CDR3 DNA: TGCGCCAGCAGCTTGGAACGCGGGAATACAGATACGCAGTATTTT

clone size: NA
D gene: NA
J gene: TRBJ2-7
V gene: TRBV5-1
CDR3 protein: CASATDEFSYEQYF
CDR3 DNA: TGCGCCAGCGCGACAGATGAATTTTCCTACGAGCAGTACTTC

clone size: NA
D gene: TRBD1
J gene: TRBJ2-7
V gene: TRBV5-1
CDR3 protein: CASKRQGAQSYEQYF
CDR3 DNA: TGCGCCAGCAAACGACAGGGGGCGCAGAGCTACGAGCAGTACTTC

clone size: NA
D gene: NA
J gene: TRBJ1-3
V gene: TRBV30
CDR3 protein: CAWSVTAKTGNTIYF
CDR3 DNA: TGTGCCTGGAGTGTGACAGCGAAAACTGGAAACACCATATATTTT

clone size: NA
D gene: NA
J gene: TRBJ2-3
V gene: TRBV4-1
CDR3 protein: CASSEEQGTDTQYF
CDR3 DNA: TGCGCCAGCAGCGAAGAACAAGGCACAGATACGCAGTATTTT

clone size: NA
D gene: TRBD1
J gene: TRBJ1-2
V gene: TRBV7-8
CDR3 protein: CASSLLRDRLGLNYGYTF
CDR3 DNA: TGTGCCAGCAGCCTTCTACGGGACAGGCTGGGCTTGAACTATGGCTACACCTTC

clone size: few
D gene: TRBD1
J gene: TRBJ1-1
V gene: TRBV27
CDR3 protein: CASSPYRGTDTEAFF
CDR3 DNA: TGTGCCAGCAGTCCATACAGGGGGACGGACACTGAAGCTTTCTTT

clone size: few
D gene: TRBD2
J gene: TRBJ2-3
V gene: TRBV6-4
CDR3 protein: CASSERGGTDTQYF
CDR3 DNA: TGTGCCAGCAGTGAGCGGGGGGGCACAGATACGCAGTATTTT

clone size: NA
D gene: NA
J gene: TRBJ1-4
V gene: TRBV4-1
CDR3 protein: CASSQDSGVINEKLFF
CDR3 DNA: TGCGCCAGCAGCCAAGATAGCGGAGTGATTAATGAAAAACTGTTTTTT

clone size: NA
D gene: TRBD2
J gene: TRBJ2-7
V gene: TRBV7-2
CDR3 protein: CASSLVAGPYEQYF
CDR3 DNA: TGTGCCAGCAGCTTAGTAGCGGGGCCCTACGAGCAGTACTTC

clone size: NA
D gene: NA
J gene: TRBJ1-1
V gene: TRBV19
CDR3 protein: CASIGRENTEAFF
CDR3 DNA: TGTGCCAGTATCGGGCGGGAGAACACTGAAGCTTTCTTT